A few counts support the clone carrying this TCR beta chain. No antigen is known for it. The source of the sample is a study of human T cells and chemical hapten exposure. Study observations and caveats: No shift was seen in TCRs above 1 in 1000 frequency with DPC sensitization.

This CDR3 is built from 16 residues. V dropped 6 bases and J dropped 0 bases, with 15 bases sitting between them. The sample's time point: patch test 3, about 24 weeks after DPC sensitization. Treatment here: therapeutic diphenylcyclopropenone sensitization with weekly scalp DPC. Ahead of applying each patch test, blood was sampled. It was from unfractionated whole blood that total RNA was extracted. TCRdb called the RACE reads again in MiXCR, with one record for every CDR3 protein. The sample has 110,000 or so distinct CDR3 sequences, nearly 35% seen once. Sequencing used whole blood, obtained in connection with sensitization to the hapten diphenylcyclopropenone (DPC). This clonotype was obtained from a man aged 35 to 55 with alopecia areata. Some clones in this sample may be carry-over from other donors' samples. The chain combines TRBV12-3 or TRBV12-4 with TRBJ1-3, with D unresolved. CDR3 protein: CASRSDVPISGNTIYF. Here the CDR3 DNA reads TGTGCCAGCAGGTCGGACGTACCTATCTCTGGAAACACCATATATTTT.